Below are 23 T cell receptor beta chains sequenced from a single sample in a study of CD8 T cells in Susac syndrome. Random hexamers primed reverse transcription of about 0.5 to 1 ug RNA. TCRdb recomputed calls from the immunoSEQ multiplex PCR reads with MiXCR, one row per CDR3 protein. This table holds more than 200,000 distinct CDR3 sequences, roughly 90% found once. The specimen sequenced was CD8+ T cells from PBMCs. The receptors derive from a human donor with multiple sclerosis.

This clonotype was observed a single time. This sequence joins TRBV5-5 and TRBJ2-7; D remains unclear. This CDR3 comprises 12 residues. Germline loops: CDR1 SGHKS, CDR2 YYEKEE (reference sequence). V was pared by 5 bases and J by 6 bases, with 12 bases between. CDR3 amino acids: CASRFGAREQYF. In DNA form, the CDR3 reads TGTGCCAGCAGATTTGGAGCACGCGAGCAGTACTTC.

CDR3 residues: CATSDLGGYNEQFF. In DNA, the CDR3 is TGTGCCACCAGTGATTTAGGGGGGTACAATGAGCAGTTCTTC. The chain recombines TRBV24-1 with TRBJ2-1; perhaps D is TRBD1 or TRBD2 (6 bases each). The CDR3 sequence is 14 residues long. Trimming removed 1 base at V and 4 bases at J, with 7 bases between. Per germline, CDR1 KGHDR and CDR2 SFDVKD.

This clonotype was recorded a few times. The chain joins TRBV9 to TRBJ1-1, with D perhaps matching TRBD1 (5 bases). The germline V and J ends were trimmed by 0 bases and 5 bases, with 11 bases remaining between them. The CDR3 runs to 14 residues. Germline V gene lookup returns CDR1 SGDLS and CDR2 YYNGEE. CDR3 nucleotides: TGTGCCAGCAGCGTAGGGGGGGTAGGGACTGAAGCTTTCTTT. Translation gives CASSVGGVGTEAFF.

This clonotype showed up just once. The rearrangement joins TRBV6-5 to TRBJ2-7; the D is unclear. The CDR3 sequence is 11 residues long. V lost 7 bases to trimming and J lost 7 bases, with 11 bases between them. Germline assignment: CDR1 MNHEY and CDR2 SVGAGI. Here the CDR3 reads CASTLLGEQYF. In DNA form, the CDR3 reads TGTGCCAGCACCCTTCTTGGGGAGCAGTACTTC.

The V call is TRBV20-1, the J call TRBJ2-2, with 7 bases fitting TRBD1. CDR3 size: 15 residues. Germline CDR1 and CDR2: DFQATT and SNEGSKA (reference sequence). The J segment lost 2 bases and the V segment lost 1 base, leaving 4 bases of the junction unmatched. CDR3 nucleotide sequence: TGCAGTGCTAGAGCCCGGGACAGTAACACCGGGGAGCTGTTTTTT. Translation: CSARARDSNTGELFF.

This clonotype was seen just once. V gene TRBV10-3 combines with J gene TRBJ2-7; a possible D gene is TRBD2 (5 bases). Germline V gives CDR1 ENHRY, CDR2 SYGVKD. Trimming left V 4 bases short and J 3 bases short, with 10 bases between. The CDR3 spans 13 residues. In nucleotides, the CDR3 is TGTGCCATCAGTGTCTCCGGGAACTACGAGCAGTACTTC. Translating gives CAISVSGNYEQYF.

This clonotype appeared a single time. This sequence joins TRBV2 and TRBJ2-3; D not resolved. Germline-derived CDR1 and CDR2 are SNHLY and FYNNEI. The V end was cut by 2 bases, the J end by 0 bases, with 6 bases between. The CDR3 extends over 14 amino acids. The CDR3 here is CASSETASTDTQYF. CDR3 sequence (DNA): TGTGCCAGCAGTGAAACGGCTAGCACAGATACGCAGTATTTT.

CDR3 sequence: CASSKEWSTEAFF. CDR3 nucleotides: TGTGCCAGCAGCAAAGAATGGAGCACTGAAGCTTTCTTT. The rearrangement uses TRBV21-1 and TRBJ1-1. TRBV21-1 is marked as a pseudogene. The CDR3 covers 13 residues.

The rearrangement uses TRBV27 and TRBJ1-1, with 8 bases identical to TRBD1. CDR3 size: 15 residues. V was pared by 5 bases and J by 0 bases, with 5 bases of the junction left unmatched. Germline loops: CDR1 MNHEY, CDR2 SMNVEV (reference sequence). CDR3 loop: CASSPLGQVNTEAFF. The DNA for the CDR3 is TGTGCCAGCAGTCCCCTGGGACAGGTGAACACTGAAGCTTTCTTT.

This CDR3 reads CASSSVGRASNQPQHF. CDR3 DNA sequence: TGTGCCAGCAGTTCCGTAGGAAGGGCTAGCAATCAGCCCCAGCATTTT. The chain uses TRBV12-3 or TRBV12-4 and TRBJ1-5; unclear D gene. There are 16 residues in the CDR3. V was clipped by 4 bases and J by 0 bases, with 13 bases between them.

The CDR3 nucleotides are TGCGCCAGCAGCTTCCCCCGGGACAGGCATCCCTACGAGCAGTACTTC. Protein product: CASSFPRDRHPYEQYF. This chain joins TRBV5-1 and TRBJ2-7; 8 bases are a match to TRBD1. Germline CDR1 and CDR2: SGHRS and YFSETQ. V was pared by 2 bases and J by 2 bases, with 9 bases of the junction left unmatched. The CDR3 loop spans 16 amino acids.

V is TRBV7-9 and J is TRBJ1-2; 7 positions match TRBD1. Trimming at V came to 5 bases and at J to 4 bases, leaving 16 bases not matched to a gene. There are 17 residues in the CDR3. Germline-derived CDR1 and CDR2 are SEHNR and FQNEAQ (reference sequence). This CDR3 reads CASSPSPQTGSFYGYTF. The CDR3 nucleotides read TGTGCCAGCAGCCCCAGCCCTCAGACAGGGTCCTTCTATGGCTACACCTTC.

The chain carries TRBV27 and TRBJ1-1, with D possibly being TRBD1 (6 bases). Germline V gives CDR1 MNHEY, CDR2 SMNVEV (reference sequence). V was pared by 5 bases and J by 0 bases, with 16 bases between. The CDR3 sequence is 16 residues long. CDR3 residues: CASSPGTSPMNTEAFF. The CDR3 DNA reads TGTGCCAGCAGTCCCGGGACAAGCCCCATGAACACTGAAGCTTTCTTT.

This clonotype turned up a few times. V gene TRBV2 combines with J gene TRBJ1-2; D is unclear. CDR1 SNHLY and CDR2 FYNNEI come from the germline V gene. Deletions cut 6 bases from V and 5 bases from J, with 4 bases between. CDR3 length: 10 residues. DNA for the CDR3: TGTGCCAGCAGGGATTATGGCTACACCTTC. Amino acid sequence: CASRDYGYTF.

This chain joins TRBV4-2 and TRBJ2-3; 10 bases are shared with TRBD2. Germline CDR1 is LGHNA and CDR2 is YNFKEQ. CDR3 size: 16 residues. Trimming took 1 base from V and 8 from J; bases not matched to a gene: 9. The CDR3 coding sequence is TGTGCCAGCAGCCAAGTCCTAGCGGGGGACCTAGCTACGCAGTATTTT. It translates to CASSQVLAGDLATQYF.

The chain has TRBV12-3 or TRBV12-4 and TRBJ2-7, with a weak D call TRBD2 (6 bases). This CDR3 is built from 14 residues. Trimming took off 3 bases at V and 0 bases at J, with 9 bases between the two ends. CDR3 in amino acids: CASSFSGSSYEQYF. In DNA, the CDR3 is TGTGCCAGCAGTTTCTCCGGGAGCTCCTACGAGCAGTACTTC.

This rearrangement joins TRBV20-1 to TRBJ2-7; perhaps D is TRBD1 or TRBD2 (5 bases each). The CDR3 is 15 residues long. Per the germline V gene, CDR1 is DFQATT and CDR2 is SNEGSKA (reference sequence). V was clipped by 7 bases and J by 3 bases, with 22 bases between them. This CDR3 is CSVKMVRDEHYEQYF. The CDR3 DNA reads TGCAGTGTTAAGATGGTCCGGGACGAGCACTACGAGCAGTACTTC.

The CDR3 loop reads CASTGGGTDTQYF. CDR3 bases: TGTGCCAGCACCGGAGGAGGCACAGATACGCAGTATTTT. J is TRBJ2-3 and V is TRBV12-3 or TRBV12-4, with a possible D match to TRBD2 (5 bases). Trimming removed 7 bases from V and 1 base from J, with 9 bases in between. CDR3 length: 13 residues.

The chain carries TRBV13 and TRBJ1-1; D remains unclear. The CDR3 contains 15 residues. The germline CDR1 and CDR2 sequences are PRHDT and FYEKMQ (reference sequence). Trimming shortened V by 0 bases and J by 0 bases, and 8 bases separated the two germline ends. The CDR3 region is CASSLGLGMNTEAFF. CDR3 DNA sequence: TGTGCCAGCAGCTTAGGATTGGGGATGAACACTGAAGCTTTCTTT.

The V and J genes are TRBV25-1 and TRBJ1-1; D uncertain. CDR1 and CDR2 (germline): MGHDK, SYGVNS. The CDR3 runs 20 residues. The germline V and J ends were trimmed by 0 bases and 1 base, with 24 bases remaining between them. The CDR3 loop is CASSEYPAIGLKPSNTEAFF. The DNA of the CDR3 is TGTGCCAGCAGTGAATATCCGGCTATAGGGTTAAAGCCTTCGAACACTGAAGCTTTCTTT. The whole variable domain, filled in from reference TRBV25-1 and TRBJ1-1, reads EADIYQTPRYLVIGTGKKITLECSQTMGHDKMYWYQQDPGMELHLIHYSYGVNSTEKGDLSSESTVSRIRTEHFPLTLESARPSHTSQYLCASSEYPAIGLKPSNTEAFFGQGTRLTVV.

V and J are TRBV6-2 or TRBV6-3 and TRBJ2-5; D gene unclear. This CDR3 has 12 amino acids. V was clipped by 5 bases and J by 5 bases, with 9 bases between them. Germline values: CDR1 MNHEY, CDR2 SVGEGT. The chain's CDR3 is CASSHHVETQYF. CDR3 nucleotides: TGTGCCAGCAGTCACCACGTGGAGACCCAGTACTTC.

The gene calls are TRBV7-3 and TRBJ1-4, with D uncertain. V gave up 2 bases and J gave up 3 bases, with 7 bases separating them. From germline, CDR1 is SGHTA and CDR2 FQGTGA. The CDR3 loop spans 14 amino acids. CDR3 in amino acids: CASSLRRPNEKLFF. The CDR3 bases are TGTGCCAGCAGCTTACGCAGGCCTAATGAAAAACTGTTTTTT.

This chain connects TRBV5-4 to TRBJ1-1; D is possibly TRBD1 (6 bases). The CDR3 sequence is 13 residues long. Germline assignment: CDR1 SGHNT and CDR2 YYREEE (reference sequence). V was trimmed by 2 bases and J by 6 bases, leaving 11 bases between them. DNA of the CDR3: TGTGCCAGCAGCTTTTGGGGGGCGCCTGAAGCTTTCTTT. This codes for CASSFWGAPEAFF.